The clone carrying this T cell receptor beta chain appeared many times. This specimen comes from a study of prognosis after radiotherapy for stage I lung cancer. This CDR3 region has 14 residues. Trimming cost V 7 bases and J 4 bases, with 16 bases left between them. The genomic DNA TCR beta CDR3 region underwent two rounds of multiplex PCR. Individual primers that were specific to each TRBV and TRBJ gene served in first-round PCR. Each CDR3 protein gets one entry after TCRdb re-called the multiplex PCR reads with MiXCR. Found here are over 14,000 distinct CDR3 sequences, about 32% of them singletons; the top ten hold about 30%.

This receptor was obtained from a donor at least 50 years old with non-small cell lung cancer. The rearrangement joins TRBV12-3 or TRBV12-4 to TRBJ1-1; weak D call: TRBD1 (6 bases). Source: PBMCs, taken before or after stereotactic body radiation therapy (not recorded which). DNA for the CDR3: TGTGCCAGCACCTCTCGTACAGGGTCCACTGAAGCTTTCTTT. Amino acids: CASTSRTGSTEAFF.